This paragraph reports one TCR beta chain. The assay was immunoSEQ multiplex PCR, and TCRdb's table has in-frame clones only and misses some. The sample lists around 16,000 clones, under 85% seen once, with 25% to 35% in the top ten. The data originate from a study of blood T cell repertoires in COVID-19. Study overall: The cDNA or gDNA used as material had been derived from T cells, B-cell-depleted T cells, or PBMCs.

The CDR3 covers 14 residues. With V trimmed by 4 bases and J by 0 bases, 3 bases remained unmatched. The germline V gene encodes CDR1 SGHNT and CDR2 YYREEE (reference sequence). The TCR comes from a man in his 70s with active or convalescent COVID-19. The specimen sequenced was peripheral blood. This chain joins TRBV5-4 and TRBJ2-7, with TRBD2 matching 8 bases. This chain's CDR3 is CASSLRGGSYEQYF. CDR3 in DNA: TGTGCCAGCAGCCTACGGGGGGGCTCCTACGAGCAGTACTTC.